These 24 T cell receptor beta chains originate from one sample sequenced in a study of blood T cell repertoires in COVID-19. Assay used: immunoSEQ multiplex PCR; TCRdb lists only in-frame clones, some missing. This sample has 200,000 to 250,000 clones, with 89% found just once. Sequenced: peripheral blood. These receptors came from a man aged 55-75 years who had recovered from COVID-19.

This clone occurred once. The chain joins TRBV5-1 to TRBJ2-2; 8 nucleotides agree with TRBD2. V trimming: 1 base; J trimming: 6 bases; junction bases outside the gene matches: 11. The CDR3 loop spans 17 amino acids. Per the germline V gene, CDR1 is SGHRS and CDR2 is YFSETQ. CDR3 sequence reads: CASSLSAGGRPSGELFF. The CDR3 DNA sequence: TGCGCCAGCAGCTTGTCGGCCGGCGGGAGGCCATCCGGGGAGCTGTTTTTT.

This clone was seen only once. This chain links TRBV3-1 (or the pseudogene TRBV3-2) with TRBJ2-3; 8 nucleotides match TRBD1. This CDR3 is built from 17 residues. V gave up 4 bases and J gave up 2 bases; unmatched junction bases: 11. Germline V gene sequence: CDR1 LGHDT, CDR2 YNNKEL (reference sequence). In DNA form, the CDR3 reads TGTGCCAGCAGCCGCCACGAGGGGACAGGCCTCACAGATACGCAGTATTTT. Translating it yields CASSRHEGTGLTDTQYF.

In its sample, this clone was seen once. The chain combines TRBV5-4 with TRBJ2-1, with TRBD2 as a possible D gene (6 bases). Per germline, CDR1 SGHNT and CDR2 YYREEE (reference sequence). The CDR3 totals 15 residues. V lost 2 bases and J lost 5, with 14 bases in between. For the CDR3, the DNA is TGTGCCAGCAGCTTCCAGCGCGGGATTAACAATGAGCAGTTCTTC. This codes for CASSFQRGINNEQFF. The variable domain in full, with the rest retrieved from reference TRBV5-4 and TRBJ2-1, is ETGVTQSPTHLIKTRGQQVTLRCSSQSGHNTVSWYQQALGQGPQFIFQYYREEENGRGNFPPRFSGLQFPNYSSELNVNALELDDSALYLCASSFQRGINNEQFFGPGTRLTVL.

This chain links TRBV7-8 with TRBJ2-5; 7 nucleotides match TRBD1. Germline CDR1 reads SGHVS; CDR2 reads FQNEAQ. Trimming removed 8 bases from V and 4 bases from J; junction bases left unmatched: 10. The CDR3 is 14 residues long. The CDR3 loop is CASRLLGGGETQYF. The CDR3 DNA sequence: TGTGCCAGCCGACTTTTAGGGGGCGGAGAGACCCAGTACTTC. Using reference TRBV7-8 and TRBJ2-5 for the parts outside the CDR3, the full variable domain is GAGVSQSPRYKVAKRGQDVALRCDPISGHVSLFWYQQALGQGPEFLTYFQNEAQLDKSGLPSDRFFAERPEGSVSTLKIQRTQQEDSAVYLCASRLLGGGETQYFGPGTRLLVL.

The chain has TRBV4-3 and TRBJ2-7, with D possibly TRBD2 on 6 matching bases. The CDR3 runs 15 residues. Trimming took off 2 bases at V and 1 base at J, with 12 bases between the two ends. Germline CDR1 is LGHNA and CDR2 is YSLEER. CDR3 DNA sequence: TGCGCCAGCAGCCAACGACTAGGACTTTCCTACGAGCAGTACTTC. It is translated as CASSQRLGLSYEQYF.

The CDR3, as DNA: TGTGCCAGCAGTTTTATACGGGAGCGACACAATGAGCAGTTCTTC. This sequence encodes CASSFIRERHNEQFF. The chain has TRBV28 and TRBJ2-1; D possibly corresponds to TRBD2 (6 bases). V was shortened by 3 bases and J by 5 bases, with 14 bases between the two germline ends. Germline V gives CDR1 MDHEN, CDR2 SYDVKM. There are 15 residues in the CDR3.

In this sample, this clone turned up a few times. The chain combines TRBV6-4 with TRBJ2-1, with 9 bases aligning to TRBD1. This CDR3 contains 15 residues. The junction had 1 base not matched to a gene; V was cut back by 2 bases and J by 2 bases. Germline V lookup: CDR1 MRHNA, CDR2 SNTAGT. CDR3 nucleotide sequence: TGTGCCAGCAGTGACGGGACAGGGACCTACAATGAGCAGTTCTTC. It yields the protein CASSDGTGTYNEQFF.

This chain joins TRBV7-2 and TRBJ2-3; 12 bases fit TRBD2. Looked up from germline, CDR1 is SGHTA and CDR2 is FQGNSA. This CDR3 region has 16 residues. V lost 3 bases, J lost 3 bases, and 4 bases stayed unmatched. In DNA form, the CDR3 reads TGTGCCAGCAGCTTCGGACTAGCGGGATTTACAGATACGCAGTATTTT. Protein product: CASSFGLAGFTDTQYF.

A single count supports this clone. This chain joins TRBV3-1 (or the pseudogene TRBV3-2) and TRBJ2-7; TRBD1 matches at 9 bases. The length of the CDR3 is 14 residues. Trimming took 4 bases from V and 3 from J; bases not matched to a gene: 4. Germline V gene lookup returns CDR1 LGHDT and CDR2 YNNKEL (reference sequence). CDR3 nucleotides: TGTGCCAGCAGCCCTTCGGGACAGGGCTACGAGCAGTACTTC. Protein sequence: CASSPSGQGYEQYF.

J is TRBJ2-3 and V is TRBV29-1; D is perhaps TRBD2 (5 bases). With 7 bases removed from V and 6 bases from J, the gap between germline ends came to 11 bases. CDR1 and CDR2 (germline): SQVTM, ANQGSEA. The CDR3 contains 11 residues. CDR3 coding DNA: TGCAGCGCCCCGACGGGGGATACGCAGTATTTT. Its translation: CSAPTGDTQYF.

The V call is TRBV19, the J call TRBJ1-1, with 11 bases identical to TRBD1. This CDR3 has 16 residues. Germline CDR1 reads LNHDA; CDR2 reads SQIVND (reference sequence). With 10 bases clipped from V and 5 bases from J, the junction kept 15 bases outside the gene matches. The CDR3 loop is CATLVWTGGARTEAFF. The CDR3 coding sequence is TGTGCCACCCTAGTTTGGACAGGGGGCGCGAGGACTGAAGCTTTCTTT.

V gene TRBV25-1 combines with J gene TRBJ1-1; D is unclear. The CDR3 is 14 residues long. Germline V gives CDR1 MGHDK, CDR2 SYGVNS. Deletions cut 6 bases from V and 0 bases from J, with 11 bases between. CDR3 in amino acids: CASSPSQLNTEAFF. The CDR3 coding sequence is TGTGCCAGCAGCCCAAGTCAGTTGAACACTGAAGCTTTCTTT.

The V and J genes are TRBV12-2 and TRBJ2-7; the DNA was not compared with TRBD1, the D call given in the table. TRBV12-2 is noted as a pseudogene. There are 12 residues in the CDR3. The CDR3 sequence is CASRCTGFEQYF. The CDR3, as DNA: TGTGCAAGTCGCTGTACAGGGTTCGAGCAGTACTTC.

This chain links TRBV2 with TRBJ1-3, with D unresolved. Trimming removed 6 bases from V and 0 bases from J, with 12 bases in between. In germline, CDR1 is SNHLY, CDR2 FYNNEI. The CDR3 covers 15 residues. Written as DNA, the CDR3 is TGTGCCAGCAGACAATTGATTCCCTCTGGAAACACCATATATTTT. Its protein is CASRQLIPSGNTIYF.

The rearrangement joins TRBV14 to TRBJ2-3; TRBD2 aligns across 7 bases. The germline CDR1 and CDR2 sequences are SGHDN and FVKESK. The CDR3 has 18 amino acids. The V segment lost 4 bases and the J segment 1 base; nucleotides outside the gene matches: 14. The CDR3 DNA reads TGTGCCAGCAGCCGCCTGCCAAAATCGGGGGGTCGCACAGATACGCAGTATTTT. It yields the protein CASSRLPKSGGRTDTQYF.

The chain links TRBV7-8 to TRBJ2-5, with D possibly being TRBD2 (6 bases). V dropped 1 base and J dropped 4 bases, with 10 bases sitting between them. This CDR3 spans 14 amino acids. Germline assignment: CDR1 SGHVS and CDR2 FQNEAQ. The CDR3 here is CASSLEGSGETQYF. CDR3 DNA sequence: TGTGCCAGCAGCTTAGAGGGTAGCGGAGAGACCCAGTACTTC.

The chain uses TRBV7-2 and TRBJ1-5; no reliable D call. The V gene's germline CDR1 is SGHTA and CDR2 FQGNSA. This CDR3 spans 13 amino acids. The ends were cut back, 2 bases at V and 1 base at J, with 3 bases in the middle. The CDR3 reads CASSLRSNQPQHF. DNA of the CDR3: TGTGCCAGCAGCTTACGGAGCAATCAGCCCCAGCATTTT.

The chain carries TRBV5-8 and TRBJ2-5; 9 nucleotides agree with TRBD2. This CDR3 contains 16 residues. In germline, CDR1 is SGHTS, CDR2 YDEGEE. V trimming: 4 bases; J trimming: 4 bases; junction bases outside the gene matches: 11. CDR3 bases: TGTGCCAGCAGCGCCGTCCTGCGGGAGGGAGGAGAGACCCAGTACTTC. Protein product: CASSAVLREGGETQYF.

V is TRBV7-3 and J is TRBJ2-3; 7 nucleotides agree with TRBD2. This CDR3 has 13 residues. V lost 3 bases to trimming and J lost 8 bases; unmatched junction nucleotides: 5. Germline CDR1 and CDR2: SGHTA and FQGTGA. CDR3 coding DNA: TGTGCCAGCAGCTTCGGTGGGGAGGGTACGCAGTATTTT. This encodes CASSFGGEGTQYF.

This clone has a handful of counts. This sample also contains other DNA sequences that code for the same CDR3. The rearrangement links TRBV18 to TRBJ2-5; D uncertain. CDR1 and CDR2 (germline): KGHSH, LQKENI. The CDR3 is 11 amino acids. V lost 3 bases and J lost 3, with 2 bases in between. The CDR3 region is CASSPEETQYF. The CDR3 nucleotides read TGTGCCAGCTCACCCGAAGAGACCCAGTACTTC.

The chain couples TRBV18 to TRBJ2-7; D is unresolved. Germline values: CDR1 KGHSH, CDR2 LQKENI. This CDR3 contains 14 residues. V was shortened by 2 bases and J by 1 base, with 9 bases between the two germline ends. DNA of the CDR3: TGTGCCAGCTCACCAACCTCAGGTTCCTACGAGCAGTACTTC. Its protein is CASSPTSGSYEQYF.

The rearrangement joins TRBV25-1 to TRBJ1-2, with 9 bases fitting TRBD1. The J segment lost 2 bases and the V segment lost 8 bases, leaving 3 bases of the junction unmatched. The germline CDR1 and CDR2 sequences are MGHDK and SYGVNS. CDR3 length equals 13 residues. The CDR3 is CASGGQGNYGYTF. In DNA form, the CDR3 reads TGTGCCAGCGGGGGACAGGGAAACTATGGCTACACCTTC.

The chain couples TRBV27 to TRBJ2-5; 7 nucleotides line up with TRBD2. This CDR3 contains 14 residues. Trimming at V came to 3 bases and at J to 4 bases, leaving 5 bases not matched to a gene. CDR1 is MNHEY, CDR2 SMNVEV, per germline (reference sequence). The CDR3, as DNA: TGTGCCAGCAGTTTCCTTGGCGGGGGAGAGACCCAGTACTTC. Its translation: CASSFLGGGETQYF.

This chain links TRBV9 with TRBJ2-5; D gene ambiguous. V was clipped by 3 bases and J by 5 bases, with 8 bases between them. CDR3 size: 12 residues. Germline-derived CDR1 and CDR2 are SGDLS and YYNGEE. The CDR3 region has the DNA TGTGCCAGCAGCGCGAATCAGGAGACCCAGTACTTC. It specifies CASSANQETQYF.